These 30 T cell receptor beta chains came from one sample sequenced in a study of neurological immune-mediated disorders. TCRdb analysed the 5' RACE reads with MiXCR anew, one entry per CDR3 protein. This table holds 53,000 or so distinct CDR3 sequences, 7% to 9% found once. Noted time point: longitudinal time-point 3. The specimen was PBMCs. These receptors were collected from a middle-aged woman in good health.

This clonotype was recorded many times. This chain joins TRBV20-1 and TRBJ2-7; a possible D gene is TRBD2 (5 bases). The V end was cut by 0 bases, the J end by 1 base, with 16 bases between. Germline V gene data show CDR1 as DFQATT and CDR2 as SNEGSKA (reference sequence). CDR3 length: 16 amino acids. CDR3 residues: CSARDYDWTDSYEQYF. In DNA form, the CDR3 reads TGCAGTGCTAGAGATTACGATTGGACTGATTCCTACGAGCAGTACTTC.

This clonotype was seen repeatedly, ten times or more. V gene TRBV6-6 combines with J gene TRBJ1-5; TRBD1 agrees at 10 bases. Looked up from germline, CDR1 is MNHNY and CDR2 is SVGAGI (reference sequence). CDR3 length: 16 amino acids. J was trimmed by 3 bases and V by 2 bases; bases with no gene match: 4. CDR3: CASSYRTGGYNQPQHF. CDR3 DNA sequence: TGTGCCAGCAGTTACAGGACAGGGGGGTACAATCAGCCCCAGCATTTT.

At least ten counts were recorded for this clonotype. The chain uses TRBV12-3 or TRBV12-4 and TRBJ2-1; TRBD2 aligns across 13 bases. Trimming removed 6 bases from V and 5 bases from J; junction bases left unmatched: 7. The length of the CDR3 is 16 residues. The CDR3 nucleotides read TGTGCCAGCAGCAGGACTAGCGGGAGTGGCCACAATGAGCAGTTCTTC. It specifies CASSRTSGSGHNEQFF.

This clonotype has ten or more counts. V gene TRBV7-3 combines with J gene TRBJ2-2; TRBD2 matches at 9 bases. Per the germline V gene, CDR1 is SGHTA and CDR2 is FQGTGA. V dropped 10 bases and J dropped 3; count of bases not matched to a gene: 3. The CDR3 covers 13 residues. The CDR3 region has the DNA TGTGCCACCGGGACTAGCCACACCGGGGAGCTGTTTTTT. It specifies CATGTSHTGELFF.

This clonotype came up many times. The rearrangement links TRBV20-1 to TRBJ1-2, with D perhaps matching TRBD1 (6 bases). Looked up from germline, CDR1 is DFQATT and CDR2 is SNEGSKA (reference sequence). Between the trimmed V and J ends, which lost 0 bases and 4 bases, there was a span of 12 bases. The CDR3 consists of 14 residues. The DNA of the CDR3 is TGCAGTGCTAGAGATTCCGGGGGCAGCTATGGCTACACCTTC. Its protein is CSARDSGGSYGYTF.

This clonotype appeared many times. V usage is TRBV7-9 and J usage is TRBJ1-1, with D uncertain. This CDR3 comprises 13 residues. V dropped 6 bases and J dropped 0 bases, with 8 bases sitting between them. The germline V gene has CDR1 SEHNR and CDR2 FQNEAQ (reference sequence). CDR3 in amino acids: CASSFSMNTEAFF. CDR3 nucleotide sequence: TGTGCCAGCAGTTTTTCGATGAACACTGAAGCTTTCTTT.

In this sample, this clonotype turned up many times. The chain employs TRBV29-1 and TRBJ2-5; TRBD1 matches 8 bases. CDR3 size: 15 residues. CDR1 is SQVTM, CDR2 ANQGSEA, per germline. The V gene end was trimmed by 0 bases and the J gene end by 3 bases; junction bases not matched to a gene: 6. The CDR3 coding sequence is TGCAGCGTTGAAGAGTGGCAGGGGGCGAAAGAGACCCAGTACTTC. This codes for CSVEEWQGAKETQYF.

The chain recombines TRBV30 with TRBJ1-2; D is uncertain. This CDR3 has 13 amino acids. Germline-derived CDR1 and CDR2 are GTSNPN and SVGIG (reference sequence). V lost 2 bases, J lost 6 bases, and 13 bases lay in between. DNA of the CDR3: TGTGCCTGGAGTCCGGGCCATGGGGATGGCTACACCTTC. Translated: CAWSPGHGDGYTF.

This clonotype was seen many times. This chain connects TRBV2 to TRBJ1-1, with D perhaps TRBD1 (6 bases). There are 11 residues in the CDR3. Trimming shortened V by 9 bases and J by 5 bases, and 10 bases separated the two germline ends. Germline CDR1 is SNHLY and CDR2 is FYNNEI. This chain's CDR3 is CARTGPTEAFF. The CDR3 DNA follows: TGTGCCAGAACAGGGCCAACTGAAGCTTTCTTT.

There are many counts of this clonotype. The chain links TRBV7-7 to TRBJ2-7; no definite D call. With 5 bases removed from V and 1 base from J, the gap between germline ends came to 12 bases. The CDR3 is made up of 14 amino acids. Germline CDR1 is SSHAT and CDR2 is FNYEAQ (reference sequence). The CDR3 DNA follows: TGTGCCAGCAGCCCCGACGGTTTGTCCTACGAGCAGTACTTC. Translation: CASSPDGLSYEQYF.

This clonotype was observed many times. The V call is TRBV7-8, the J call TRBJ1-2, with D possibly TRBD1 on 5 matching bases. CDR1 is SGHVS and CDR2 is FQNEAQ in the germline V gene. This CDR3 is built from 16 residues. The V end was cut by 1 base, the J end by 2 bases, with 14 bases between. The CDR3 region has the DNA TGTGCCAGCAGCTTAGGTCATCCCAGGGACAACTATGGCTACACCTTC. Amino acid sequence: CASSLGHPRDNYGYTF.

This clonotype was picked up many times. The J gene is TRBJ2-1, the V gene TRBV10-3, with TRBD1 as a possible D gene (5 bases). The germline V gene encodes CDR1 ENHRY and CDR2 SYGVKD. CDR3 length equals 15 residues. The V and J ends lost 2 bases and 4 bases respectively, with 12 bases between them. CDR3 DNA: TGTGCCATCAGTGAGAAGGGGCCTAATTACAATGAGCAGTTCTTC. Amino acids: CAISEKGPNYNEQFF.

This clonotype has at least ten counts. This rearrangement joins TRBV4-3 to TRBJ2-7; weak D call: TRBD2 (5 bases). Per germline, CDR1 LGHNA and CDR2 YSLEER. The CDR3 has 15 amino acids. The ends were cut back, 2 bases at V and 7 bases at J, with 18 bases in the middle. Here the CDR3 DNA reads TGCGCCAGCAGCCAAACCGGCGGGTTCCTTGGAGAGCAGTACTTC. This translates into CASSQTGGFLGEQYF.

The sample holds many counts of this clonotype. Compared with germline, one end of the junction differs, possibly owing to a read error. The gene calls are TRBV15 and TRBJ2-7; 8 nucleotides agree with TRBD1. Per germline, CDR1 LNHNV and CDR2 YYDKDF (reference sequence). The CDR3 length is 13 residues. CDR3 residues: CATSRDRSDRVPF. The CDR3 region has the DNA TGTGCCACCAGCAGAGATCGGTCGGACAGGGTCCCTTTC.

This clonotype has ten or more counts. The genes are TRBV4-2 and TRBJ2-7, with D perhaps TRBD1 (5 bases). The CDR3 spans 13 residues. The germline gives CDR1 LGHNA, CDR2 YNFKEQ. Trimming cost V 6 bases and J 6 bases, with 15 bases left between them. CDR3 residues: CASSPGISGEQYF. In DNA, the CDR3 is TGTGCCAGCAGTCCAGGGATAAGTGGCGAGCAGTACTTC.

This clonotype was detected ten times or more. The V gene is TRBV5-1, the J gene TRBJ2-7; D possibly corresponds to TRBD1 (5 bases). In germline, CDR1 is SGHRS, CDR2 YFSETQ. CDR3 length: 11 amino acids. With 5 bases removed from V and 4 bases from J, the gap between germline ends came to 7 bases. The CDR3 DNA is TGCGCCAGCAGTGACAGTTACGAGCAGTACTTC. It is translated as CASSDSYEQYF.

The chain uses TRBV5-1 and TRBJ2-2; 7 bases fit TRBD2. This CDR3 is 16 amino acids long. Trimming took 4 bases from V and 5 from J; bases not matched to a gene: 11. Germline CDR1 SGHRS, CDR2 YFSETQ. In DNA, the CDR3 is TGCGCCAGCAGCCCAACCGGGTCCGGGAGGACCGGGGAGCTGTTTTTT. This encodes CASSPTGSGRTGELFF.

This clonotype was observed many times. The chain is built from TRBV29-1 and TRBJ2-2, with D perhaps TRBD1 (6 bases). V was trimmed by 4 bases and J by 4 bases, leaving 19 bases between them. The CDR3 has 16 residues. Germline values: CDR1 SQVTM, CDR2 ANQGSEA. The CDR3 region has the DNA TGCAGCGTTGTTCGTATGGACAGTGGTCCCACCGGGGAGCTGTTTTTT. The encoded protein is CSVVRMDSGPTGELFF.

This clonotype was counted at least ten times. This rearrangement joins TRBV7-8 to TRBJ2-7; no clear D gene. This CDR3 contains 12 residues. The germline gives CDR1 SGHVS, CDR2 FQNEAQ. Trimming removed 5 bases from V and 9 bases from J, with 14 bases in between. Here the CDR3 reads CASSPTSEVQYF. In DNA, the CDR3 is TGTGCCAGCAGCCCCACCTCCGAGGTGCAGTACTTC. Looking up the rest from reference TRBV7-8 and TRBJ2-7 gives the full variable domain: GAGVSQSPRYKVAKRGQDVALRCDPISGHVSLFWYQQALGQGPEFLTYFQNEAQLDKSGLPSDRFFAERPEGSVSTLKIQRTQQEDSAVYLCASSPTSEVQYFGPGTRLTVT.

Here the CDR3 DNA reads TGCGCCAGCAGGCCAACGGCGGGGCCCGTGAGCGAGCAGTACTTC. Amino acids: CASRPTAGPVSEQYF. The V gene is TRBV5-1, the J gene TRBJ2-7, with D tentatively TRBD2 (6 bases). Trimming pared 5 bases from V and 6 bases from J, leaving 21 bases between. This CDR3 has 15 residues. The V gene's germline CDR1 is SGHRS and CDR2 YFSETQ.

This clonotype has a count of ten or more. This chain links TRBV29-1 with TRBJ2-1, with D perhaps being TRBD1 or TRBD2 (6 bases each). CDR3 length: 15 amino acids. CDR1 and CDR2 (germline): SQVTM, ANQGSEA. Trimming removed 2 bases from V and 4 bases from J, with 15 bases in between. The CDR3 here is CSVELARDTYNEQFF. DNA of the CDR3: TGCAGCGTTGAACTGGCGCGGGACACGTACAATGAGCAGTTCTTC.

This clonotype appeared many times. V and J are TRBV20-1 and TRBJ2-7, with D uncertain. This CDR3 contains 14 residues. V gave up 4 bases and J gave up 3 bases, with 16 bases separating them. Germline V gene data show CDR1 as DFQATT and CDR2 as SNEGSKA (reference sequence). The CDR3 DNA sequence: TGCAGTGCTATTAAATCAAGCGCCAACTACGAGCAGTACTTC. Translating it yields CSAIKSSANYEQYF.

This clonotype was recorded at least ten times. The chain carries TRBV11-2 and TRBJ1-1; D ambiguous. With 2 bases removed from V and 3 bases from J, the gap between germline ends came to 13 bases. The CDR3 totals 15 residues. CDR1 and CDR2 (germline): SGHAT, FQNNGV. The CDR3 sequence is CASSLTPRVDTEAFF. The CDR3 DNA is TGTGCCAGCAGCTTAACCCCCCGCGTGGACACTGAAGCTTTCTTT.

This clonotype came up many times. This chain links TRBV7-2 with TRBJ2-2; the D is unclear. This CDR3 comprises 12 residues. Germline lookup yields CDR1 SGHTA and CDR2 FQGNSA. V dropped 4 bases and J dropped 6 bases, with 6 bases sitting between them. CDR3 DNA sequence: TGTGCCAGCAGCTCCTATCCCGGGGAGCTGTTTTTT. It is translated as CASSSYPGELFF.

In its sample, this clonotype was seen once. J is TRBJ1-1 and V is TRBV7-8; D is unresolved. This CDR3 contains 14 residues. CDR1 SGHVS and CDR2 FQNEAQ come from the germline V gene. V was cut by 5 bases and J by 1 base, with 11 bases left in between. The CDR3 region has the DNA TGTGCCAGCAGCCGAGTAGGAGAGAACACTGAAGCTTTCTTT. Residues: CASSRVGENTEAFF.

The rearrangement links TRBV20-1 to TRBJ2-1; 12 bases align to TRBD2. V lost 8 bases to trimming and J lost 12 bases; unmatched junction nucleotides: 14. Per the germline V gene, CDR1 is DFQATT and CDR2 is SNEGSKA (reference sequence). The CDR3 sequence is 14 residues long. The CDR3 protein is CSTLAGGTYNWQFF. CDR3 in DNA: TGCAGTACCCTAGCGGGAGGGACCTACAATTGGCAGTTCTTC.

This clonotype showed up many times. The gene calls are TRBV6-6 and TRBJ1-2; no firm D call. CDR3 length: 13 amino acids. Trimming took off 2 bases at V and 8 bases at J, with 12 bases between the two ends. Germline V gives CDR1 MNHNY, CDR2 SVGAGI (reference sequence). The CDR3 region is CASSYNSLSGYTF. In DNA, the CDR3 is TGTGCCAGCAGTTACAACAGCCTAAGCGGCTACACCTTC.

This clonotype was seen many times. This rearrangement joins TRBV9 to TRBJ2-1; D is unclear. The CDR3 loop spans 15 amino acids. Germline V gives CDR1 SGDLS, CDR2 YYNGEE. The ends were cut back, 2 bases at V and 3 bases at J, with 12 bases in the middle. DNA for the CDR3: TGTGCCAGCAGCGTCTTTGGTGTTAGCTACAATGAGCAGTTCTTC. Its protein is CASSVFGVSYNEQFF.

In this sample, this clonotype turned up many times. J is TRBJ2-7 and V is TRBV29-1, with 7 bases identical to TRBD2. V lost 5 bases, J lost 4 bases, and 5 bases stayed unmatched. CDR1 and CDR2 (germline): SQVTM, ANQGSEA. The CDR3 spans 12 residues. CDR3 amino acids: CSVIAGAYEQYF. The CDR3 bases are TGCAGCGTTATAGCGGGCGCTTACGAGCAGTACTTC.

This clonotype was detected ten times or more. This chain joins TRBV25-1 and TRBJ2-7, with D tentatively TRBD1 (5 bases). This CDR3 region has 13 residues. V gave up 5 bases and J gave up 9 bases, with 17 bases separating them. CDR1 and CDR2 from the germline V gene are MGHDK and SYGVNS. Written as DNA, the CDR3 is TGTGCCAGCAGTCCGGGCCCTCTAAGGGGGCAGTACTTC. Translated, it gives CASSPGPLRGQYF.